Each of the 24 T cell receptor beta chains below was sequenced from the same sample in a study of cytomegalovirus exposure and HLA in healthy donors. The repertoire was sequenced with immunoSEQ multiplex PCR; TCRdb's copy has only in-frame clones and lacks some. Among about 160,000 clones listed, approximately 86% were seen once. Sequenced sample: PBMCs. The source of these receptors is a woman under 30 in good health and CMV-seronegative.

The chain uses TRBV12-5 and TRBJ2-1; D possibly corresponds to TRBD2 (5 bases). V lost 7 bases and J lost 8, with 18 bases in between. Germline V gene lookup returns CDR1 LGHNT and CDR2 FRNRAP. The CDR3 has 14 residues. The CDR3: CASARGIAEDEQFF. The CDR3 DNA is TGTGCTAGTGCCAGAGGGATAGCAGAGGATGAGCAGTTCTTC.

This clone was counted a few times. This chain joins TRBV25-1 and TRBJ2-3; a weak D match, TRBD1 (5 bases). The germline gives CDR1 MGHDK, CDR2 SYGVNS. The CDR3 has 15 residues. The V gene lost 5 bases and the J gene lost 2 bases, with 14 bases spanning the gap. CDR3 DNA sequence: TGTGCCAGCAGTCCCCAGACAGCTAACACAGATACGCAGTATTTT. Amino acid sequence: CASSPQTANTDTQYF.

The CDR3 loop is CASREIKGGNTIYF. For the CDR3, the DNA is TGTGCCAGCCGGGAGATCAAAGGAGGAAACACCATATATTTT. This chain uses TRBV27 with TRBJ1-3, with D unclear. Germline CDR1 reads MNHEY; CDR2 reads SMNVEV (reference sequence). The CDR3 loop spans 14 amino acids. Trimming cost V 8 bases and J 4 bases, with 15 bases left between them.

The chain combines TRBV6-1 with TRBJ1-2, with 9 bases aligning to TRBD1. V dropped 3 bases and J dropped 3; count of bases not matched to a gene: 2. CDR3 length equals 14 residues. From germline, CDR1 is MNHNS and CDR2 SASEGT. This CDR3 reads CASSERDRDYGYTF. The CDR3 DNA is TGTGCCAGCAGTGAGAGGGACAGGGACTATGGCTACACCTTC.

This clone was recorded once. The CDR3 sequence: CSVDLWDREVGYGYTF. In nucleotides, the CDR3 is TGCAGCGTGGATCTTTGGGACAGGGAGGTTGGCTATGGCTACACCTTC. This chain connects TRBV29-1 to TRBJ1-2, with 9 nucleotides matching TRBD1. This CDR3 contains 16 residues. CDR1 is SQVTM and CDR2 is ANQGSEA in the germline V gene. V shed 6 bases and J 4 bases; nucleotides not matched to a gene: 15. The entire variable domain, with the rest obtained from reference TRBV29-1 and TRBJ1-2, is as follows: SAVISQKPSRDICQRGTSLTIQCQVDSQVTMMFWYRQQPGQSLTLIATANQGSEATYESGFVIDKFPISRPNLTFSTLTVSNMSPEDSSIYLCSVDLWDREVGYGYTFGSGTRLTVV.

CDR3 DNA sequence: TGCAGCGTTGAGTACATAGCCGGAAACGAGCAGTACTTC. Protein product: CSVEYIAGNEQYF. The rearrangement joins TRBV29-1 to TRBJ2-7; D is ambiguous. Germline loops: CDR1 SQVTM, CDR2 ANQGSEA. The CDR3 runs 13 residues. V lost 3 bases, J lost 5 bases, and 14 bases lay in between.

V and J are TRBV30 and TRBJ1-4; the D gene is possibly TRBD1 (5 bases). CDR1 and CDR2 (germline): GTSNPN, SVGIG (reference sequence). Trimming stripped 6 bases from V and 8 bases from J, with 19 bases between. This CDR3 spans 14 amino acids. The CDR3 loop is CACLKIGGGEKLFF. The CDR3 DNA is TGTGCCTGTCTAAAAATAGGCGGGGGAGAAAAACTGTTTTTT.

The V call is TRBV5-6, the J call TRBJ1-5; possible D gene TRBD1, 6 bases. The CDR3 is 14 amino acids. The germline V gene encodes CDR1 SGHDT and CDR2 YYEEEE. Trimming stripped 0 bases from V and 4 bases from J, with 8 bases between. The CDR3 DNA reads TGTGCCAGCAGCTTGGTAAGGGGGAATCAGCCCCAGCATTTT. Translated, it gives CASSLVRGNQPQHF.

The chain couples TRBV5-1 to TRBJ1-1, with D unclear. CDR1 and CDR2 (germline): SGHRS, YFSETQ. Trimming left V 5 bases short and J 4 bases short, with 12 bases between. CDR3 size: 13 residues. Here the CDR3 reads CASSKEVRTEAFF. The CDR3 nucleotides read TGCGCCAGCAGTAAGGAGGTGCGCACTGAAGCTTTCTTT.

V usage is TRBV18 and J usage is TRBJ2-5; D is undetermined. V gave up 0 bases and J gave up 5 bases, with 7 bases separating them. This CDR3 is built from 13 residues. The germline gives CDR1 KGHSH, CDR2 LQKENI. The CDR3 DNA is TGTGCCAGCTCACCACCAGACATTGAGACCCAGTACTTC. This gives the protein CASSPPDIETQYF. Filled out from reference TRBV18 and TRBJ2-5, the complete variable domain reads NAGVMQNPRHLVRRRGQEARLRCSPMKGHSHVYWYRQLPEEGLKFMVYLQKENIIDESGMPKERFSAEFPKEGPSILRIQQVVRGDSAAYFCASSPPDIETQYFGPGTRLLVL.

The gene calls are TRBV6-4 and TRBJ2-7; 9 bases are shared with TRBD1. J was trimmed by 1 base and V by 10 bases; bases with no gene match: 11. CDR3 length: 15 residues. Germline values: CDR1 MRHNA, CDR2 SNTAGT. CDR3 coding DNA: TGTGCCAACCATCCGGACAGGGGTCGATCCTACGAGCAGTACTTC. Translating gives CANHPDRGRSYEQYF.

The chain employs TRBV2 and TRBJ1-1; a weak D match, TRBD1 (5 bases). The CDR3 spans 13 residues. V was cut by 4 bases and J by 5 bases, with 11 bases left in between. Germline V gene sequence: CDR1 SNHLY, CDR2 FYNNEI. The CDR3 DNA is TGTGCCAGCAGTGGGACCCGGGGGACTGAAGCTTTCTTT. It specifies CASSGTRGTEAFF.

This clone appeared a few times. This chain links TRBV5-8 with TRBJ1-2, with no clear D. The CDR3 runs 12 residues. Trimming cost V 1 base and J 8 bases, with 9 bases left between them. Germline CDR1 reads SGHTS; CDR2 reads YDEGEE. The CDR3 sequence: CASSLRGGGYTF. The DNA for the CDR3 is TGTGCCAGCAGCTTGAGAGGTGGAGGCTACACCTTC.

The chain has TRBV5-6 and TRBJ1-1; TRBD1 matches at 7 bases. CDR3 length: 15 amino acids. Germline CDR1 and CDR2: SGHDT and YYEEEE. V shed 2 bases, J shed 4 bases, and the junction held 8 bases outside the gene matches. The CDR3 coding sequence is TGTGCCAGCAGCTTTACACAGGGGTGGGGCACTGAAGCTTTCTTT. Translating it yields CASSFTQGWGTEAFF.

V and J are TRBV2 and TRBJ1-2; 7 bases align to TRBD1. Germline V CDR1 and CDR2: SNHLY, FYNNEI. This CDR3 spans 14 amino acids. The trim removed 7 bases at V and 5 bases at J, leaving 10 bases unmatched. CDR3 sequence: CASTRTGTLYGYTF. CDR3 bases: TGTGCCAGCACCCGGACAGGAACCCTTTATGGCTACACCTTC.

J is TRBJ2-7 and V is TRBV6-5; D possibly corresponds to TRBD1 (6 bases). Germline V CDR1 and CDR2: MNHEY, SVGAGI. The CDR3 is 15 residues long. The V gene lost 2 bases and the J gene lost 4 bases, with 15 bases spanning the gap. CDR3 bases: TGTGCCAGCAGTTACAGGGGGACACCAGTTTACGAGCAGTACTTC. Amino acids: CASSYRGTPVYEQYF.

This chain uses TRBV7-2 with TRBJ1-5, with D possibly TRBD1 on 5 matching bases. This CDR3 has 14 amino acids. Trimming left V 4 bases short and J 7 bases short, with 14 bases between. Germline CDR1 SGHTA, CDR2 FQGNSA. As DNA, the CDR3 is TGTGCCAGCAGCTCCCGACAGAGCGGGCAGCCCCAGCATTTT. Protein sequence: CASSSRQSGQPQHF.

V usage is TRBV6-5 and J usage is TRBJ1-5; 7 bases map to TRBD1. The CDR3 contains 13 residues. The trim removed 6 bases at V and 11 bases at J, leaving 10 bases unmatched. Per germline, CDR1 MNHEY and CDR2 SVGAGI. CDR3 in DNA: TGTGCCAGCAGCCCGGGACAGTCAGTTACCCAGCATTTT. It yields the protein CASSPGQSVTQHF.

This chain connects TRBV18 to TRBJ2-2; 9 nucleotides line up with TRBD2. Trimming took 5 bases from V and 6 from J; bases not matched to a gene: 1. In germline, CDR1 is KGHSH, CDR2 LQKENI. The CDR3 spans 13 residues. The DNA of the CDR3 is TGTGCCAGCTCAGAGCGGGAGGCCGGGGAGCTGTTTTTT. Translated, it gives CASSEREAGELFF. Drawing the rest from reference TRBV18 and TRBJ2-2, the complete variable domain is NAGVMQNPRHLVRRRGQEARLRCSPMKGHSHVYWYRQLPEEGLKFMVYLQKENIIDESGMPKERFSAEFPKEGPSILRIQQVVRGDSAAYFCASSEREAGELFFGEGSRLTVL.

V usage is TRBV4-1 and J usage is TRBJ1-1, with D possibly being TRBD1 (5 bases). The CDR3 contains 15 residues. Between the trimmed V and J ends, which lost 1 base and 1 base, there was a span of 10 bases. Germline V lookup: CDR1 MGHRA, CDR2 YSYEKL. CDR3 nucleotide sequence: TGCGCCAGCAGCCAAGTCCTCACAGGGAACACTGAAGCTTTCTTT. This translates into CASSQVLTGNTEAFF.

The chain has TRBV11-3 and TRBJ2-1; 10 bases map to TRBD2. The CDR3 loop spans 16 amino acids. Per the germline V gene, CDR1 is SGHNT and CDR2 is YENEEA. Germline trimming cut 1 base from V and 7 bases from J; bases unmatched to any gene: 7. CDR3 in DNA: TGTGCCAGCAGCTTAGTTTCGGCTAGCGGGAGTAATGAGCAGTTCTTC. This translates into CASSLVSASGSNEQFF.

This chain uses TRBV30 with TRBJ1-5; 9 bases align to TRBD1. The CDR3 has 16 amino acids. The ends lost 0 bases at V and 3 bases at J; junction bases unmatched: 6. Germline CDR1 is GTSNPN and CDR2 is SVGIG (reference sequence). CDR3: CAWSVLGQGHNQPQHF. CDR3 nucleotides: TGTGCCTGGAGTGTCCTGGGACAGGGTCACAATCAGCCCCAGCATTTT. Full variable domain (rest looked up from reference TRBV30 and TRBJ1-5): SQTIHQWPATLVQPVGSPLSLECTVEGTSNPNLYWYRQAAGRGLQLLFYSVGIGQISSEVPQNLSASRPQDRQFILSSKKLLLSDSGFYLCAWSVLGQGHNQPQHFGDGTRLSIL.

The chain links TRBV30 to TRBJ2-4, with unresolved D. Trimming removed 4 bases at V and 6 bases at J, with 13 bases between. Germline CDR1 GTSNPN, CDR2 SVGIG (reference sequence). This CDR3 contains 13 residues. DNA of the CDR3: TGTGCCTGGAAGATCTCCTCCGGAAACATTCAGTACTTC. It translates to CAWKISSGNIQYF.

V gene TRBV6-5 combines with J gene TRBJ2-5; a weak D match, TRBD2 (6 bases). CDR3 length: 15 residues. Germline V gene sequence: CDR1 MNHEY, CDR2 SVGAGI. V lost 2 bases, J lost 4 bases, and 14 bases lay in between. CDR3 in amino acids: CASSYGPGRLETQYF. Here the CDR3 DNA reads TGTGCCAGCAGTTACGGTCCAGGGAGGTTAGAGACCCAGTACTTC.